Reported below is one T cell receptor beta chain. This clonotype was seen a few times. What this receptor recognizes is not known. No clone much larger than this one lies a single base away; base qualities are absent. This sample is part of a study of CD8 T cells in ankylosing spondylitis (dated by TCRdb to the late 2010s). Turning to the overall study: The study profiled T cell receptor beta repertoires in healthy donors and ankylosing spondylitis patients to find disease-linked TCR variants. In total, the full study cohort was made up of nearly 110 healthy donors and more than 20 ankylosing spondylitis patients. Peripheral blood was sampled, and synovial fluid was additionally collected from ankylosing spondylitis patients. General study outcomes and caveats: Some of the motif variants had been reported before in the synovial fluid and blood of reactive arthritis patients, a finding that suggests common disease-initiation mechanisms. The disease-linked clones were reported to be significantly enriched in matched synovial fluid samples from ankylosing spondylitis patients. In peripheral blood, the disease-linked clones were found at relatively low frequencies and had a CD8+ phenotype. A TCR beta motif of seven or eight highly homologous amino acid variants appeared characteristic of blood from ankylosing spondylitis patients.

The reads were generated on an Illumina HiSeq 2500. TCR beta libraries were prepared by quantitative 5'-RACE with molecular barcodes. The original pipeline was this. To identify disease-linked TCR variants, a new computational method was used, one built on a probabilistic model of VDJ rearrangement. The public reads were run again by TCRdb, first through fastp at Q25 and then through MiXCR, and only productive beta chains were kept. Rows with a matching CDR3 protein are joined into one entry that keeps the most common DNA and genes. These V and J calls originate from TCRdb's pipeline instead of the authors' own analysis. This sample comprises hundreds of thousands of distinct CDR3 sequences, roughly 15% of them detected only once. The biggest ten clones account for approximately 1% of the sample. The CDR3 numbers 15 residues from cysteine through phenylalanine. CDR3 DNA is the only sequence kept; it has 45 bases, read in frame from the first base. As encoded in the germline V gene (reference sequence), CDR1 is DFQATT while CDR2 is SNEGSKA. V trim: 4 bases; J trim: 3 bases; unmatched bases: 10.

This TCR was sampled from a male donor with ankylosing spondylitis. In this chain, TRBV20-1 is recombined with TRBJ2-7, with 9 bases aligning to TRBD2. Sequenced input: blood, either unsorted or a sorted T cell fraction (not recorded which). The DNA is as follows: TGCAGTGCTACCCTAGGGGGTAGCGGGAGCTACGAGCAGTACTTC. It translates as CSATLGGSGSYEQYF.